The 24 T cell receptor beta chains presented below share a single source sample, sequenced in a study of shared clonotypes between healthy human individuals (dated by TCRdb to 2018 to 2020). The receptor library was made with the immunoSEQ multiplex PCR assay. TCRdb carries this immuneACCESS record with in-frame sequences only. Its versions omit some clonotypes, under half of them owing to an unresolved V gene in the studies checked, with the rest unexplained. The sample yields nearly 500,000 clones; 76% were counted once. 10% to 15% of the sample belongs to the ten largest clones. The sample comprised PBMCs. Source of these receptors: a woman aged 40 to 50 in good health. Some clones in this sample may be carry-over from other donors' samples.

J is TRBJ2-1 and V is TRBV6-1; 14 bases fit TRBD2. The germline V gene has CDR1 MNHNS and CDR2 SASEGT. V shed 4 bases, J shed 8 bases, and the junction held 4 bases outside the gene matches. The CDR3 sequence is 15 residues long. CDR3 amino acids: CASSAGTSGSYEQFF. The CDR3 bases are TGTGCCAGCAGTGCCGGGACTAGCGGGAGTTATGAGCAGTTCTTC.

A note on this clone: With only one base between it and a far larger clone, this is likely a read error. This sequence joins TRBV7-8 and TRBJ1-5; D is perhaps TRBD1 (6 bases). The CDR3 contains 13 residues. CDR1 and CDR2 (germline): SGHVS, FQNEAQ. V lost 5 bases and J lost 2, with 7 bases in between. Written as DNA, the CDR3 is TGTGCCAGCAGCCCAGGGGGCAATCAGCCCCAGCATTTT. Protein product: CASSPGGNQPQHF.

The chain joins TRBV29-1 to TRBJ2-7, with D perhaps TRBD2 (7 bases). The V gene lost 4 bases and the J gene lost 7 bases, with 14 bases spanning the gap. This CDR3 has 12 amino acids. Germline CDR1 SQVTM, CDR2 ANQGSEA. The CDR3 DNA follows: TGCAGCGTTGGCGAGGGGGGGAGAGAGCAGTACTTC. Amino acids: CSVGEGGREQYF.

The J gene is TRBJ2-1, the V gene TRBV29-1; 7 bases are a match to TRBD1. Germline V gene sequence: CDR1 SQVTM, CDR2 ANQGSEA. The CDR3 spans 14 residues. The V gene end was trimmed by 6 bases and the J gene end by 8 bases; junction bases not matched to a gene: 13. CDR3 amino acids: CSVSRGNTGDEQFF. The CDR3 DNA reads as TGCAGCGTCTCCAGGGGGAACACCGGCGATGAGCAGTTCTTC.

V usage is TRBV9 and J usage is TRBJ2-3, with TRBD2 identical over 10 bases. CDR1 SGDLS and CDR2 YYNGEE come from the germline V gene. The length of the CDR3 is 19 residues. The V and J ends lost 0 bases and 3 bases, in that order; junction bases with no gene match: 13. This CDR3 is CASSVGAGGPRGVTDTQYF. CDR3 in DNA: TGTGCCAGCAGCGTAGGAGCGGGAGGGCCTCGGGGAGTGACAGATACGCAGTATTTT.

This rearrangement joins TRBV9 to TRBJ2-2; 7 bases align to TRBD2. This CDR3 region has 14 residues. After removal of 1 base from V and 5 bases from J, the junction contained 2 bases not matched to a gene. Germline CDR1 is SGDLS and CDR2 is YYNGEE. CDR3 loop: CASSVTGRTGELFF. The CDR3 DNA follows: TGTGCCAGCAGCGTAACCGGGAGGACCGGGGAGCTGTTTTTT.

This clone has a single count. V usage is TRBV6-1 and J usage is TRBJ1-5; the D is unclear. From germline, CDR1 is MNHNS and CDR2 SASEGT. The CDR3 is 17 amino acids. Trimming stripped 1 base from V and 1 base from J, with 14 bases between. The CDR3 here is CASSEDGKGLSNQPQHF. In nucleotides, the CDR3 is TGTGCCAGCAGTGAAGATGGGAAGGGCTTGAGCAATCAGCCCCAGCATTTT.

This chain uses TRBV2 with TRBJ1-1; 7 bases align to TRBD1. The CDR3 has 13 amino acids. J gave up 5 bases and V 6 bases, and 6 bases lay outside the gene matches. The germline V gene has CDR1 SNHLY and CDR2 FYNNEI. The CDR3 coding sequence is TGTGCCAGCAGACCCAGGGGGGGGACTGAAGCTTTCTTT. Translating gives CASRPRGGTEAFF.

This clone was observed a single time. The rearrangement uses TRBV5-1 and TRBJ2-7; 10 bases fit TRBD1. Germline CDR1 reads SGHRS; CDR2 reads YFSETQ. Trimming took 4 bases from V and 3 from J; bases not matched to a gene: 4. The CDR3 totals 14 residues. CDR3 nucleotide sequence: TGCGCCAGCAGCCTCGGACAGGGGGACTACGAGCAGTACTTC. This encodes CASSLGQGDYEQYF.

The chain is built from TRBV5-1 and TRBJ2-1, with D perhaps TRBD2 (6 bases). This CDR3 region has 11 residues. The ends were cut back, 10 bases at V and 7 bases at J, with 12 bases in the middle. The germline gives CDR1 SGHRS, CDR2 YFSETQ. This CDR3 reads CACRRENEQFF. DNA for the CDR3: TGCGCCTGCCGGAGGGAGAATGAGCAGTTCTTC.

The chain carries TRBV15 and TRBJ1-1; D uncertain. Germline V CDR1 and CDR2: LNHNV, YYDKDF (reference sequence). V was trimmed by 0 bases and J by 1 base, leaving 9 bases between them. CDR3 size: 15 residues. In nucleotides, the CDR3 is TGTGCCACCAGCAGAGATAGAGTCCAGAACACTGAAGCTTTCTTT. The encoded protein is CATSRDRVQNTEAFF.

This clone showed up many times. The chain joins TRBV27 to TRBJ1-2; the D is unclear. Germline CDR1 is MNHEY and CDR2 is SMNVEV (reference sequence). The CDR3 totals 13 residues. The V end was cut by 8 bases, the J end by 4 bases, with 14 bases between. Here the CDR3 reads CASRPRASYGYTF. DNA of the CDR3: TGTGCCAGCCGCCCCCGAGCTAGCTATGGCTACACCTTC.

In this sample, this clone turned up once. V is TRBV19 and J is TRBJ1-5; maybe TRBD1 (6 bases). Germline V gene data show CDR1 as LNHDA and CDR2 as SQIVND (reference sequence). The CDR3 runs to 14 residues. Trimming pared 3 bases from V and 6 bases from J, leaving 12 bases between. This chain's CDR3 is CASSMRGGGQPQHF. Written as DNA, the CDR3 is TGTGCCAGTAGTATGCGGGGGGGCGGTCAGCCCCAGCATTTT. The full variable domain, with the rest looked up from reference TRBV19 and TRBJ1-5, is DGGITQSPKYLFRKEGQNVTLSCEQNLNHDAMYWYRQDPGQGLRLIYYSQIVNDFQKGDIAEGYSVSREKKESFPLTVTSAQKNPTAFYLCASSMRGGGQPQHFGDGTRLSIL.

This clone appeared a single time. A much more abundant neighbour one base away suggests this may be a read error. V and J are TRBV7-9 and TRBJ1-2, with D unresolved. CDR3 length: 12 amino acids. CDR1 and CDR2 (germline): SEHNR, FQNEAQ (reference sequence). V was shortened by 1 base and J by 4 bases, with 4 bases between the two germline ends. This CDR3 reads CASSLDGYGYTF. The CDR3 DNA is TGTGCCAGCAGCTTAGACGGCTATGGCTACACCTTC.

This clone came up once. The chain recombines TRBV6-1 with TRBJ2-2, with D tentatively TRBD1 (5 bases). V lost 4 bases and J lost 4, with 13 bases in between. Looked up from germline, CDR1 is MNHNS and CDR2 is SASEGT. There are 15 residues in the CDR3. The CDR3 nucleotides are TGTGCCAGCAGTGTTTTCAGGGAAGTCACCGGGGAGCTGTTTTTT. This codes for CASSVFREVTGELFF.

This clone was seen a single time. Additional DNA sequences in this sample encode the identical CDR3. This CDR3 is CASSLDGSNQPQHF. The CDR3 nucleotides are TGCGCCAGCAGCTTGGACGGTAGCAATCAGCCCCAGCATTTT. The chain is built from TRBV5-1 and TRBJ1-5, with no clear D. Per the germline V gene, CDR1 is SGHRS and CDR2 is YFSETQ. The V and J ends lost 0 bases and 0 bases respectively, with 4 bases between them. The CDR3 is made up of 14 amino acids.

The rearrangement uses TRBV9 and TRBJ2-7; possibly TRBD1 or TRBD2 for D (6 bases each). The V end lost 3 bases, the J end lost 6 bases, and 28 bases lay between the germline ends. Germline V gene sequence: CDR1 SGDLS, CDR2 YYNGEE. The CDR3 length is 18 residues. The CDR3 region has the DNA TGTGCCAGCAGCGCTCCCAAGGGGGGTCTGAATGGGGCGGGCGAGCAGTACTTC. Protein product: CASSAPKGGLNGAGEQYF.

This clone came up a few times. The V call is TRBV5-4, the J call TRBJ1-2; TRBD1 aligns across 7 bases. Germline V lookup: CDR1 SGHNT, CDR2 YYREEE (reference sequence). CDR3 size: 15 residues. Trimming removed 2 bases from V and 2 bases from J; junction bases left unmatched: 6. The CDR3 nucleotides are TGTGCCAGCAGCTTCGGGGCAGGGGGAAACTATGGCTACACCTTC. Translating it yields CASSFGAGGNYGYTF.

V gene TRBV11-2 combines with J gene TRBJ2-5, with 7 bases matching TRBD1. CDR3 length: 14 residues. The germline V gene has CDR1 SGHAT and CDR2 FQNNGV. The trim removed 6 bases at V and 4 bases at J, leaving 8 bases unmatched. The CDR3 nucleotides read TGTGCCAGCAGTTCCGACAGGGTCGCAGAGACCCAGTACTTC. This encodes CASSSDRVAETQYF.

The V and J genes are TRBV4-1 and TRBJ1-2, with D unclear. The length of the CDR3 is 13 residues. With 1 base removed from V and 8 bases from J, the gap between germline ends came to 11 bases. CDR1 and CDR2 (germline): MGHRA, YSYEKL. The chain's CDR3 is CASSQVSQAGYTF. In DNA form, the CDR3 reads TGCGCCAGCAGCCAAGTCTCGCAGGCGGGCTACACCTTC.

The chain uses TRBV10-3 and TRBJ2-5; D remains ambiguous. The ends were cut back, 2 bases at V and 4 bases at J, with 8 bases in the middle. Germline values: CDR1 ENHRY, CDR2 SYGVKD. This CDR3 comprises 13 residues. The CDR3 protein is CAISEEVPETQYF. CDR3 bases: TGTGCCATCAGTGAGGAAGTCCCAGAGACCCAGTACTTC.

V is TRBV28 and J is TRBJ2-1; TRBD2 aligns across 7 bases. This CDR3 spans 13 amino acids. Germline assignment: CDR1 MDHEN and CDR2 SYDVKM. V lost 2 bases and J lost 15; bases outside the gene matches: 10. CDR3: CASSLSRGRGRFF. As DNA, the CDR3 is TGTGCCAGCAGTTTAAGTCGAGGGAGGGGACGGTTCTTC.

The V gene is TRBV7-2, the J gene TRBJ1-5; 8 bases align to TRBD1. The J segment lost 0 bases and the V segment lost 5 bases, leaving 3 bases of the junction unmatched. The V gene's germline CDR1 is SGHTA and CDR2 FQGNSA. CDR3 length: 15 amino acids. The CDR3 coding sequence is TGTGCCAGCAGCCGCACAGGGGGTAGCAATCAGCCCCAGCATTTT. Protein product: CASSRTGGSNQPQHF.

The chain recombines TRBV29-1 with TRBJ1-5; D not resolved. V was cut by 7 bases and J by 9 bases, with 10 bases left in between. Germline CDR1 SQVTM, CDR2 ANQGSEA. CDR3 size: 10 residues. The CDR3 sequence is CSAVNGPQHF. The CDR3 region has the DNA TGCAGCGCCGTAAACGGGCCCCAGCATTTT.